This TCR beta chain was sequenced during a study of T-cell reconstitution after alpha-beta-depleted transplantation in children. Germline V gene lookup returns CDR1 DFQATT and CDR2 SNEGSKA (reference sequence). There are 13 residues in the CDR3. Trimming took 3 bases from V and 7 from J; bases not matched to a gene: 4. Construction of the TCRbeta library involved unique molecular identifiers. TCRdb recomputed calls from the PCR reads with MiXCR, one row per CDR3 protein. The data hold 500,000 to 750,000 distinct CDR3 sequences, with 20% to 30% observed a single time. The starting material was PBMCs, obtained before TCRalphabeta/CD19-depleted stem cell transplant. The V and J genes are TRBV20-1 and TRBJ1-4; 8 bases fit TRBD1. The sequence derives from a boy in the first two years of life with Wiskott-Aldrich syndrome, due to receive a stem cell transplant. The CDR3 spells CSARDRAGEKLFF. CDR3 nucleotides: TGCAGTGCTAGGGACAGGGCCGGTGAAAAACTGTTTTTT.